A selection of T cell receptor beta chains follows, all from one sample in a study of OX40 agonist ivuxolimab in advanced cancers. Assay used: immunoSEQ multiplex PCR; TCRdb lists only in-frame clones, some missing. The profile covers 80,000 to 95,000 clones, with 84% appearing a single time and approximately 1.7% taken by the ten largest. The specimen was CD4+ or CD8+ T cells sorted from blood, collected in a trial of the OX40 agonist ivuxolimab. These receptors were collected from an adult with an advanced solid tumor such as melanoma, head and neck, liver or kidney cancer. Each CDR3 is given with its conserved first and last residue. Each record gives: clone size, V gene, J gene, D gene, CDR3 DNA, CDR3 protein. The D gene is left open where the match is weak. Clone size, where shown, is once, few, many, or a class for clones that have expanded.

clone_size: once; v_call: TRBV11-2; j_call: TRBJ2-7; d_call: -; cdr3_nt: TGTGCCAGCAGCTTAGGACGGAACGAGCAGTACTTC; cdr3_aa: CASSLGRNEQYF
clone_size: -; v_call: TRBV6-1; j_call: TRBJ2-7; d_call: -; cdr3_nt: TGTGCCAGCAGTCTAGCTACAGGGAGCTACGAGCAGTACTTC; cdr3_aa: CASSLATGSYEQYF
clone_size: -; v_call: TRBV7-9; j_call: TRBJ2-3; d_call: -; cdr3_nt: TGTGCCAGCAGCCGCGGGCGACTAGGGAGTCTCACAGATACGCAGTATTTT; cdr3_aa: CASSRGRLGSLTDTQYF
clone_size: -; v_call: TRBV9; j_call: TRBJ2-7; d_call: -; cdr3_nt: TGTGCCAGCAGCGTAGACTCCCGCTACGAGCAGTACTTC; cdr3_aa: CASSVDSRYEQYF
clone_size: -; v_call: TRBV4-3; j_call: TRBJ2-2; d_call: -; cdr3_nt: TGCGCCAGCAGCCGGGACCTTGCGCAGTTAGCTCGGGAGCTGTTTTTT; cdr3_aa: CASSRDLAQLARELFF
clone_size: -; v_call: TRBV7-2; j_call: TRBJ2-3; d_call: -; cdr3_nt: TGTGCCAGCAGCACCTCCCTCGGACTAACAGATACGCAGTATTTT; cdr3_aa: CASSTSLGLTDTQYF
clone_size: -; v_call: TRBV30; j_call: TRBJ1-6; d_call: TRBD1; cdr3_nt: TGTGCCTGGAGGGGACAGGGGGCTAATAATTCACCCCTCCACTTT; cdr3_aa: CAWRGQGANNSPLHF
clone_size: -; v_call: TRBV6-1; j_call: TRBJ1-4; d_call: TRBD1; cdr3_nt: TGTGCCAGCTTGGACAGGACAACTAATGAAAAACTGTTTTTT; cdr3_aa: CASLDRTTNEKLFF
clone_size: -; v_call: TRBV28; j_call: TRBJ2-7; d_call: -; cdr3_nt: TGTGCCAGCAGCGAGACCGGGACACCACCGTACGAGCAGTACTTC; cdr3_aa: CASSETGTPPYEQYF
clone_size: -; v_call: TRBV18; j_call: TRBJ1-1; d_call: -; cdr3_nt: TGTGCCAGCTCACCGCCCAAACCCGGGACCGCCCTCACTGAAGCTTTCTTT; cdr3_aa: CASSPPKPGTALTEAFF
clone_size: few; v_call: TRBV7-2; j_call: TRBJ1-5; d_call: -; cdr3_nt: TGTGCCAGCAGCTTAGGCAGGGGCAAGGATCAGCCCCAGCATTTT; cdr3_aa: CASSLGRGKDQPQHF
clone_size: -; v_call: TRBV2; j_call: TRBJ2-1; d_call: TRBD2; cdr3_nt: TGTGCCAGCAGGCCGTATAGCGGGGGGGTATATGAGCAGTTCTTC; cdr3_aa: CASRPYSGGVYEQFF
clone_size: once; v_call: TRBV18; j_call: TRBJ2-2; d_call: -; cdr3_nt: TGTGCCAGCTCACCAGGGCAAGGTGTGAACACCGGGGAGCTGTTTTTT; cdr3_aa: CASSPGQGVNTGELFF
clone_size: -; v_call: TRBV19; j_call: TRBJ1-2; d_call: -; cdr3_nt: TGTGCCAGTAGTATGGCCCCCCCGGGAGTTGCTAACTATGGCTACACCTTC; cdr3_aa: CASSMAPPGVANYGYTF
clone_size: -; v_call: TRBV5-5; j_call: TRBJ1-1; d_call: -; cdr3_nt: TGTGCCAGCAGCTTGGATGTAAACAGAGGGGGCACTGAAGCTTTCTTT; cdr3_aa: CASSLDVNRGGTEAFF
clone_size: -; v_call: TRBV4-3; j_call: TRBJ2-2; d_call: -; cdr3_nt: TGCGCCAGCAGCCACGCCAAAGGCACCGGGGAGCTGTTTTTT; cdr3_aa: CASSHAKGTGELFF
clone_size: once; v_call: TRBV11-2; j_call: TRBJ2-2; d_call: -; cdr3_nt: TGTGCCAGCAGCCCGGGAGTGAACACCGGGGAGCTGTTTTTT; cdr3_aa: CASSPGVNTGELFF
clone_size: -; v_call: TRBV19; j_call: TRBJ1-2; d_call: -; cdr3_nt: TGTGCCAGTACCAACGGGGCCGCTCCCAACTATGGCTACACCTTC; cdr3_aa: CASTNGAAPNYGYTF
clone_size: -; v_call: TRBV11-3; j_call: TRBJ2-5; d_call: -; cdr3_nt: TGTGCCAGCAGCCCGGAAGCCGGGGAGACCCAGTACTTC; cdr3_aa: CASSPEAGETQYF
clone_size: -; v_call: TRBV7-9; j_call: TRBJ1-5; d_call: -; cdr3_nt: TGTGCCAGCAGCTTATTTGATCAGCCCCAGCATTTT; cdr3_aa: CASSLFDQPQHF
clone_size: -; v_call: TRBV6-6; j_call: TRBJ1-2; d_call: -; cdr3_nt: TGTGCCAGCAGCCCCCGAGGGGGTCCCTATGGCTACACCTTC; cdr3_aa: CASSPRGGPYGYTF
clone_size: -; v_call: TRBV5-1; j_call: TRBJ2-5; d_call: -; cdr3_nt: TGCGCCAGCAATAGGGACGCAAAAGAGACCCAGTACTTC; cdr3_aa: CASNRDAKETQYF
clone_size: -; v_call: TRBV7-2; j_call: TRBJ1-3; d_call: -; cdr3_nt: TGTGCCAGCAGCCCCCGAACAGGGAGTGGCTACACCATATATTTT; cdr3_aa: CASSPRTGSGYTIYF
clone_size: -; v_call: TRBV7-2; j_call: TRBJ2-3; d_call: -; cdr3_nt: TGTGCCAGCAGCTTAGACAGGAGCACAGATACGCAGTATTTT; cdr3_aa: CASSLDRSTDTQYF
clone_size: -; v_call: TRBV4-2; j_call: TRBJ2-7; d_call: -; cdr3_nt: TGTGCCAGCAGCCAAGCGGGGGCCACCTACGAGCAGTACTTC; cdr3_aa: CASSQAGATYEQYF
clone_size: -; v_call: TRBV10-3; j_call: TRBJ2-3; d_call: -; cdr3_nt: TGTGCCATCAGTGATTTAGCGGTCCGGGCGGATACGCAGTATTTT; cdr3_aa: CAISDLAVRADTQYF